This is a list of T cell receptor beta chains from one sample in a study of T cells in Graves' hyperthyroidism and ophthalmopathy. TCRdb passed the multiplex PCR reads through MiXCR, listing each CDR3 protein once. Altogether hundreds of thousands of distinct CDR3 sequences are present, around 21% being singletons, with the ten largest covering about 35%. The sample consisted of blood. These receptors all come from a man aged 25 to 45 with Graves' ophthalmopathy. Each CDR3 is given with its conserved first and last residue. The D gene is left open where the match is weak. Not every row has a clone size; where given, it reads once, few, many or a size class.

D gene	V gene	J gene	clone size	CDR3 protein	CDR3 DNA
.	TRBV20-1	TRBJ1-2	few	CSALPGHYFGDYGYTF	TGCAGTGCCCTCCCGGGACATTACTTTGGAGACTATGGCTACACCTTC
.	TRBV5-1	TRBJ1-1	many	CASSQKWGTEAFF	TGCGCCAGCAGCCAAAAGTGGGGCACTGAAGCTTTCTTT
TRBD1	TRBV29-1	TRBJ2-5	.	CSAGGAVAQYF	TGCAGCGCAGGGGGCGCGGTGGCCCAGTACTTC
.	TRBV27	TRBJ2-7	few	CASSLNGESSYEQYF	TGTGCCAGCAGTTTAAACGGGGAGAGCTCCTACGAGCAGTACTTC
.	TRBV7-3	TRBJ2-7	few	CASSLTQTDYEQYF	TGTGCCAGCAGCTTAACCCAGACCGATTACGAGCAGTACTTC
.	TRBV29-1	TRBJ2-7	.	CSVEQGSYYEQYF	TGCAGCGTTGAACAGGGTTCGTACTACGAGCAGTACTTC
.	TRBV28	TRBJ2-2	few	CATNPGQPNTGELFF	TGTGCCACAAACCCGGGACAACCAAACACCGGGGAGCTGTTTTTT
TRBD1	TRBV20-1	TRBJ1-1	many	CSASRTGDDTEAFF	TGCAGTGCTAGCCGGACAGGGGATGACACTGAAGCTTTCTTT
.	TRBV13	TRBJ1-1	.	CASPGRPNTEAFF	TGTGCCAGCCCGGGACGGCCGAACACTGAAGCTTTCTTT
.	TRBV7-2	TRBJ1-1	many	CASSLQGTTEAFF	TGTGCCAGCAGCTTACAGGGCACCACTGAAGCTTTCTTT
.	TRBV4-2	TRBJ2-1	.	CASSQEKVWRSYNEQFF	TGTGCCAGCAGCCAAGAAAAAGTGTGGAGATCCTACAATGAGCAGTTCTTC
TRBD1	TRBV20-1	TRBJ1-1	.	CSARDQGQGAMNTEAFF	TGCAGTGCTAGAGATCAGGGACAGGGGGCTATGAACACTGAAGCTTTCTTT
.	TRBV5-1	TRBJ2-2	few	CASSLVAGSTGELFF	TGCGCCAGCAGCTTGGTGGCTGGAAGCACCGGGGAGCTGTTTTTT
.	TRBV5-1	TRBJ2-3	.	CIGGGRSTDTQYF	TGTATCGGTGGAGGTCGAAGCACAGATACGCAGTATTTT
.	TRBV2	TRBJ1-1	few	CASDRREDTEAFF	TGTGCCAGCGATCGCAGGGAGGACACTGAAGCTTTCTTT
.	TRBV7-2	TRBJ2-2	.	CASSLVPGGDGELFF	TGTGCCAGCAGCTTAGTGCCCGGGGGCGACGGGGAGCTGTTTTTT
.	TRBV11-2	TRBJ2-1	many	CASSSPTLGPLNYNEQFF	TGTGCCAGCAGCTCCCCTACCCTCGGACCACTCAACTACAATGAGCAGTTCTTC
.	TRBV2	TRBJ2-5	few	CASSEQAFGAETQYF	TGTGCCAGCAGCGAACAGGCATTTGGGGCGGAGACCCAGTACTTC
.	TRBV12-3/TRBV12-4	TRBJ2-5	many	CASRDGEETQYF	TGTGCCTCCAGGGATGGCGAAGAGACCCAGTACTTC
.	TRBV7-2	TRBJ2-1	many	CASSPQGGEQFF	TGTGCCAGCAGCCCTCAGGGGGGAGAGCAGTTCTTC
.	TRBV6-2/TRBV6-3	TRBJ1-2	many	CASRRDGTYGYTF	TGTGCCAGCAGACGGGACGGGACTTATGGCTACACCTTC
.	TRBV4-1	TRBJ2-7	.	CASSQDRAAYEQYF	TGCGCCAGCAGCCAAGATAGGGCGGCCTACGAGCAGTACTTC
.	TRBV7-2	TRBJ2-6	.	CASSLSTVLSHSGANVLTF	TGTGCCAGCAGCTTATCAACAGTCTTATCCCACTCTGGGGCCAACGTCCTGACTTTC
.	TRBV12-3/TRBV12-4	TRBJ2-5	many	CASSSRGPGETQYF	TGTGCCAGCAGTTCAAGAGGGCCTGGAGAGACCCAGTACTTC
.	TRBV24-1	TRBJ2-5	.	CATSDSLQDSGQETQYF	TGTGCCACCAGTGATTCGCTACAAGACAGTGGCCAAGAGACCCAGTACTTC
TRBD2	TRBV29-1	TRBJ2-7	many	CSVEGGLGRVHEQYF	TGCAGCGTTGAGGGGGGGTTAGGTCGGGTTCACGAGCAGTACTTC
.	TRBV9	TRBJ2-2	few	CASSASNTGELFF	TGTGCCAGCAGCGCATCGAACACCGGGGAGCTGTTTTTT
.	TRBV20-1	TRBJ1-5	few	CSAIQGLGNQPQHF	TGCAGTGCTATACAGGGATTGGGCAATCAGCCCCAGCATTTT
.	TRBV7-3	TRBJ2-7	.	CASSHQGLGYEQYF	TGTGCCAGCAGCCACCAGGGGCTGGGCTACGAGCAGTACTTC
.	TRBV25-1	TRBJ1-4	.	CASSESGAYAGVNEKLFF	TGTGCCAGCAGTGAATCGGGTGCATACGCGGGGGTTAATGAAAAACTGTTTTTT
TRBD2	TRBV18	TRBJ2-7	.	CAISVGLAGGNEQYF	TGTGCCATCTCCGTCGGACTAGCGGGAGGAAATGAGCAGTACTTC
.	TRBV20-1	TRBJ2-1	.	CSASTAVAYNEQFF	TGCAGTGCTAGTACCGCGGTGGCCTACAATGAGCAGTTCTTC
.	TRBV2	TRBJ2-1	.	CASSPRVTLNEQFF	TGTGCCAGCAGTCCGAGGGTGACCCTGAATGAGCAGTTCTTC
.	TRBV7-2	TRBJ2-3	many	CASSSSGTTDTQYF	TGTGCCAGCAGCTCGAGCGGAACGACAGATACGCAGTATTTT
TRBD1	TRBV19	TRBJ2-2	.	CASREAGQGSGELFF	TGTGCCAGTAGGGAAGCGGGACAGGGTTCCGGGGAGCTGTTTTTT
.	TRBV24-1	TRBJ1-3	.	CATSDPGTPLYF	TGTGCCACCAGTGATCCCGGGACCCCTCTATATTTT
.	TRBV7-3	TRBJ2-1	.	CASSFRKSSYNEQFF	TGTGCCAGCAGCTTCAGGAAAAGCTCCTACAATGAGCAGTTCTTC
.	TRBV7-6	TRBJ2-7	many	CASSLGGNYEQYF	TGTGCCAGCAGCTTAGGCGGGAACTACGAGCAGTACTTC
TRBD2	TRBV5-4	TRBJ2-5	few	CASSSGTRLGETQYF	TGTGCCAGCAGCTCCGGGACTAGGTTAGGAGAGACCCAGTACTTC
TRBD1	TRBV6-1	TRBJ2-1	few	CASSEVWDRNYNEQFF	TGTGCCAGCAGTGAAGTTTGGGACAGGAACTACAATGAGCAGTTCTTC
.	TRBV28	TRBJ2-7	few	CASSSNRGNSYEQYF	TGTGCCAGCAGTTCCAATCGTGGGAACTCCTACGAGCAGTACTTC
.	TRBV28	TRBJ2-5	many	CASSVDVIRETQYF	TGTGCCAGCAGTGTGGACGTGATCAGAGAGACCCAGTACTTC
.	TRBV11-1	TRBJ2-7	many	CASSLDRQPAYEQYF	TGTGCCAGCAGCTTAGATAGACAGCCGGCGTACGAGCAGTACTTC
.	TRBV28	TRBJ2-7	many	CASSRGGAGGDSYEQYF	TGTGCCAGCAGTCGAGGAGGGGCAGGGGGGGACTCCTACGAGCAGTACTTC
TRBD1	TRBV19	TRBJ2-5	few	CASSDREQETQYF	TGTGCCAGTAGTGACAGGGAGCAAGAGACCCAGTACTTC
TRBD1	TRBV20-1	TRBJ2-7	many	CSAARDRVGEQYF	TGCAGTGCTGCCCGGGACAGGGTTGGCGAGCAGTACTTC
.	TRBV5-8	TRBJ2-7	.	CASRPRGASYEQYF	TGTGCCAGCAGACCACGGGGAGCTTCCTACGAGCAGTACTTC
.	TRBV27	TRBJ1-4	many	CASSPRQGNEKLFF	TGTGCCAGCTCACCAAGGCAGGGGAATGAAAAACTGTTTTTT
.	TRBV11-2	TRBJ2-4	few	CASSLDHDQIQYF	TGTGCCAGCAGCTTAGATCATGACCAAATTCAGTACTTC
TRBD2	TRBV3-1	TRBJ2-3	few	CASSQVQLAGGHTQYF	TGTGCCAGCAGCCAAGTTCAACTAGCGGGAGGACATACGCAGTATTTT